This TCR beta chain was sequenced for a study of blood T cell repertoires in COVID-19 (dated by TCRdb to 2019 to 2021). Study-level background: Samples covering the acute and convalescent phases of COVID-19 were provided by collaborators in the United States, Italy and Spain. The material from the prospective study consisted of cDNA or gDNA derived from T cells, B-cell-depleted T cells, or PBMCs. Deeply sampled blood TCRbeta repertoires from subjects exposed to, actively infected with, or recovered from COVID-19 were included in the dataset. The repertoires were released in a freely available public database meant as a resource for research on the immune response to SARS-CoV-2. Samples were obtained from the ongoing ImmuneRACE study (first 160 participants) and from roughly 1,300 subjects provided by 6 global collaborators. A de-identified subject ID, COVID-19 status, age in years and sex were almost always included in the sample metadata. HLA class I and class II types, where available, came from metadata supplied by the sample provider rather than from assay-based typing. Findings and caveats that apply to the study as a whole: How much clinical and demographic metadata was included differed by source and by participant, and the metadata was provided uncurated.

According to the germline V gene, CDR1 reads LGHNA and CDR2 reads YNFKEQ. The germline V end is reduced by 3 bases and the J end by 5 bases; junction bases left unmatched: 2. The CDR3 measures 13 amino acids from cysteine to phenylalanine. The DNA shown is the 39-base CDR3, in frame from base 1. Collaborating institutions collected whole blood in K2EDTA tubes following their own protocols. For TCRbeta analysis, collaborators shipped samples in one of three forms: frozen whole blood, isolated PBMCs, or DNA extracted from either of those sample types. TCRbeta CDR3 regions were amplified from genomic DNA using the immunoSEQ Assay, a bias-controlled multiplex PCR. In the source study's methods: The number of nucleated cells in each sample was estimated by amplification of reference gene primers within the assay. To quantify the absolute abundance of each unique TCRbeta CDR3 rearrangement, sequence reads were collapsed and filtered. For each sample, productive Simpson clonality was calculated as the square root of Simpson's diversity index over productive rearrangements. TCRdb limited this immuneACCESS table to in-frame rearrangements with V and J called. A share of clones is missing; checked studies link under half to unresolved V genes, and the rest is unexplained. The V and J calls and clone size are taken from that table; D and trimming were inferred from the DNA. The sample table contains roughly 150,000 clones; only one count was recorded for approximately 90% of them. The ten largest clones add up to more than 2% of the sample.

As to this clone: The antigen it recognizes is unknown. Nothing much larger sits one base from this clone, and base qualities are not available.

Material for sequencing was peripheral blood. The chain couples TRBV4-2 to TRBJ2-7; 9 bases in the middle match TRBD1. The clonotype comes from a woman in her 70s with acute or convalescent COVID-19. The CDR3 reads as follows: CASSQRDRDEQYF. In nucleotide form, the sequence is TGTGCCAGCAGCCAGCGGGACAGGGACGAGCAGTACTTC.